A selection of T cell receptor beta chains follows, all from one sample in a study of cytomegalovirus exposure and HLA in healthy donors. The repertoire was sequenced with immunoSEQ multiplex PCR; TCRdb's copy has only in-frame clones and lacks some. The data show 250,000 or so clones, about 90% seen once. The sequencing sample was made of PBMCs. These receptors were collected from a man aged 18-30 years in good health and CMV-seropositive. Both conserved end residues are part of each CDR3. A D gene is named only where the DNA matches it firmly. The listing skips clone size in some rows; elsewhere it reads once, few, many or a size class.

V gene	J gene	D gene	clone size	CDR3 DNA	CDR3 protein
TRBV6-5	TRBJ1-5	-	-	TGTGCCAGCAGTTTTAATAGCAATCAGCCCCAGCATTTT	CASSFNSNQPQHF
TRBV6-5	TRBJ1-1	TRBD1	-	TGTGCCAGCAGGGGGACAGCCTTAGCAGACACTGAAGCTTTCTTT	CASRGTALADTEAFF
TRBV6-6	TRBJ1-5	-	few	TGTGCCAGCAGTTACGGACCGGGGCTCCAGCCCCAGCATTTT	CASSYGPGLQPQHF
TRBV29-1	TRBJ2-7	TRBD1	once	TGCAGCGGTTTTTCAGGGGGTTATACCTACGAGCAGTACTTC	CSGFSGGYTYEQYF
TRBV7-6	TRBJ1-1	-	-	TGTGCCAGCAGCTCATTACGGGGGGTAGGGAACACTGAAGCTTTCTTT	CASSSLRGVGNTEAFF
TRBV9	TRBJ2-7	-	few	TGTGCCAGCAGCCGCGGGGATTCCTACGAGCAGTACTTC	CASSRGDSYEQYF
TRBV6-5	TRBJ2-7	-	-	TGTGCCAGCAGTTACAGAAGGTATAGCTCCTACGAGCAGTACTTC	CASSYRRYSSYEQYF
TRBV9	TRBJ2-1	TRBD2	-	TGTGCCAGCAGCGACCAATTAGCGGGAGATTCCAATGAGCAGTTCTTC	CASSDQLAGDSNEQFF
TRBV6-1	TRBJ1-2	TRBD1	-	TGTGCCAGCAGAACCGGGACAGGGGGCGAGAGTGGCTACACCTTC	CASRTGTGGESGYTF
TRBV5-4	TRBJ1-2	-	-	TGTGCCAGCAGCTCCCGGGCGGGCCCTAACTATGGCTACACCTTC	CASSSRAGPNYGYTF
TRBV15	TRBJ2-3	-	many	TGTGCCACCAGCAGAGATCCGGGAGTCCCAGATACGCAGTATTTT	CATSRDPGVPDTQYF
TRBV25-1	TRBJ1-1	-	many	TGTGCCTCCAGGGACACGAACACTGAAGCTTTCTTT	CASRDTNTEAFF
TRBV27	TRBJ2-6	-	once	TGTGCCAGCAGCAGATCCCCTGGGGCCAACGTCCTGACTTTC	CASSRSPGANVLTF
TRBV7-3	TRBJ2-3	TRBD2	-	TGTGCCAGCAGCTCGGGCCTGGGACTAGCGGGGGCTACGCAGTATTTT	CASSSGLGLAGATQYF
TRBV5-8	TRBJ2-1	-	-	TGTGCCAGCAGCTTGTATCTCAGCACCTCCTCCTACAATGAGCAGTTCTTC	CASSLYLSTSSYNEQFF
TRBV19	TRBJ1-5	-	-	TGTGCCAGTAGTATGCCCCAGGATCCTCAGCCCCAGCATTTT	CASSMPQDPQPQHF
TRBV5-5	TRBJ1-5	-	-	TGTGCCAGCAGCTTAATGACAGTTTCCAATCAGCCCCAGCATTTT	CASSLMTVSNQPQHF
TRBV25-1	TRBJ1-2	-	few	TGTGCCAGCAGTTGGGGGTCCGGATGGGGCTACACCTTC	CASSWGSGWGYTF
TRBV11-2	TRBJ2-2	TRBD1	-	TGTGCCAGCAGCTTAGCTCTAGGACAGGGATCAGCCGGGGAGCTGTTTTTT	CASSLALGQGSAGELFF
TRBV2	TRBJ2-3	TRBD2	-	TGTGCCAGCAGTGAAGCGAAGCGGGAAAGCACAGATACGCAGTATTTT	CASSEAKRESTDTQYF
TRBV30	TRBJ1-2	-	-	TGTGCCTGGAGTGACACGGGCCACAGGGATGGCTACACCTTC	CAWSDTGHRDGYTF
TRBV10-3	TRBJ2-7	-	once	TGTGCCATCAGACCCGCCCGCCCCAGCGCCTACGAGCAGTACTTC	CAIRPARPSAYEQYF